Listed below are T cell receptor beta chains from one sample, sequenced in a study of blood T cell repertoires in COVID-19. Method: immunoSEQ multiplex PCR; TCRdb's copy keeps in-frame clones and lacks some. In the table there are approximately 230,000 clones, more than 70% of which are singletons. Sequenced: peripheral blood. The receptors stem from a woman aged 40-49 years who had recovered from COVID-19. The CDR3 runs from the conserved cysteine through the conserved F or W. The D gene is left open where the match is weak. Some rows mark clone size as missing; the rest say once, few, many or name a class of expanded clone.

j_gene | d_gene | v_gene | len | abundance | CDR3nt | CDR3aa
TRBJ1-2 | . | TRBV2 | 13 | . | TGTGCCAGCAGTGATGTGGAGATATATGGCTACACCTTC | CASSDVEIYGYTF
TRBJ1-5 | . | TRBV20-1 | 11 | . | TGCAGTGCTAGAATCGGTCAGCCCCAGCATTTT | CSARIGQPQHF
TRBJ2-5 | TRBD1 | TRBV7-2 | 15 | . | TGTGCCAGCAGCTTATCGTGGGACAGACAAGAGACCCAGTACTTC | CASSLSWDRQETQYF
TRBJ1-5 | . | TRBV19 | 17 | . | TGTGCCAGTAGTATAGAAACAGGTACCTTTAGCAATCAGCCCCAGCATTTT | CASSIETGTFSNQPQHF
TRBJ1-2 | TRBD1 | TRBV7-2 | 18 | . | TGTGCCAGCAGCTTAGGTGTCTCCACTGGACAGGGGGGCTATGGCTACACCTTC | CASSLGVSTGQGGYGYTF
TRBJ1-5 | . | TRBV6-2/TRBV6-3 | 15 | . | TGTGCCAGCAGTTACTCGAACGGCAGGGGTCAGCCCCAGCATTTT | CASSYSNGRGQPQHF
TRBJ2-1 | . | TRBV11-3 | 17 | . | TGTGCCAGCAGCTTAGAACGGGGCAGGGGCTCCTACAATGAGCAGTTCTTC | CASSLERGRGSYNEQFF
TRBJ2-7 | TRBD2 | TRBV5-5 | 17 | . | TGTGCCAGCAGCTTAACACGGGCCGGGGGGTTCACCTACGAGCAGTACTTC | CASSLTRAGGFTYEQYF
TRBJ2-2 | TRBD1 | TRBV28 | 14 | . | TGTGCCAGCAGTTTGGCAGGGGGCACCGGGGAGCTGTTTTTT | CASSLAGGTGELFF
TRBJ1-1 | TRBD1 | TRBV11-2 | 14 | . | TGTGCCAGCAGCTTACACAGGGGCTACACTGAAGCTTTCTTT | CASSLHRGYTEAFF
TRBJ2-4 | TRBD2 | TRBV3-1/TRBV3-2 | 17 | . | TGTGCCAGCAGCCAAGGTACGGGGGGGACTTCCGGAAACATTCAGTACTTC | CASSQGTGGTSGNIQYF
TRBJ2-7 | TRBD2 | TRBV4-2 | 17 | . | TGTGCCAGCAGCCAAGATAGACTAGCGGGAGTAGCCTACGAGCAGTACTTC | CASSQDRLAGVAYEQYF
TRBJ2-5 | . | TRBV6-2/TRBV6-3 | 19 | . | TGTGCCAGCAGCTGGGTCGAGGGGGGGCACCAAGAAATTCAAGAGACCCAGTACTTC | CASSWVEGGHQEIQETQYF
TRBJ1-2 | . | TRBV24-1 | 14 | . | TGTGCCACCAGTGGGACGGCAGGAGCGGATGGCTACACCTTC | CATSGTAGADGYTF
TRBJ2-1 | . | TRBV3-1/TRBV3-2 | 12 | . | TGTGCCAGCAGCCAAGTGCGGTTGGAGCAGTTCTTC | CASSQVRLEQFF
TRBJ2-1 | TRBD2 | TRBV19 | 16 | . | TGTGCCAGTAGTAGGGGACTAGCGGGAGGGCCGGGTGAGCAGTTCTTC | CASSRGLAGGPGEQFF
TRBJ2-5 | . | TRBV6-6 | 10 | . | TGTGCCGCAACAAGTGAGACCCAGTACTTC | CAATSETQYF
TRBJ2-7 | . | TRBV5-1 | 14 | . | TGCGCCAGCAGCTTGGCGAGGGGTAGCGGCGAGCAGTACTTC | CASSLARGSGEQYF
TRBJ1-3 | . | TRBV9 | 16 | . | TGTGCCAGCAGCGTAGAACAGGGCTACTCTGGAAACACCATATATTTT | CASSVEQGYSGNTIYF
TRBJ1-4 | TRBD1 | TRBV7-2 | 15 | . | TGTGCCAGCAGCAGCTGGACAGGTTCTAATGAAAAACTGTTTTTT | CASSSWTGSNEKLFF
TRBJ1-5 | TRBD1 | TRBV6-2/TRBV6-3 | 15 | . | TGTGCCAGCAGTTCTACAGGGGATAGCAATCAGCCCCAGCATTTT | CASSSTGDSNQPQHF
TRBJ2-3 | TRBD2 | TRBV19 | 16 | . | TGTGCCAGTAGTATAGGACTAGCGGTAACCACAGATACGCAGTATTTT | CASSIGLAVTTDTQYF
TRBJ1-2 | TRBD1 | TRBV24-1 | 17 | . | TGTGCCACCAGTGATCGAGATTACAGGGGGTCTAACTATGGCTACACCTTC | CATSDRDYRGSNYGYTF
TRBJ2-1 | . | TRBV7-9 | 13 | . | TGTGCCAGCAGCTTAGGCACAGACAATGAGCAGTTCTTC | CASSLGTDNEQFF
TRBJ2-1 | . | TRBV7-2 | 15 | . | TGTGCCAGCAGCTTATCCTCAGGGTCCTACAATGAGCAGTTCTTC | CASSLSSGSYNEQFF
TRBJ1-4 | . | TRBV6-5 | 15 | few | TGTGCCAGCAGCCAATCGGGGTCCCGGAACGGGAAACTGTTTTTT | CASSQSGSRNGKLFF
TRBJ2-3 | . | TRBV18 | 16 | . | TGTGCCAGTCGGTGGCAGGGAACCTCCCTCGAGGATACGCAGTATTTT | CASRWQGTSLEDTQYF
TRBJ1-2 | TRBD1 | TRBV6-4 | 14 | . | TGTGCCAGGGACAGGGAGGCCCCTCGAGCCGGCTACACCTTC | CARDREAPRAGYTF
TRBJ1-5 | . | TRBV7-2 | 15 | . | TGTGCCAGCAGCTTAGGGTCAGAAATCTATCAGCCCCAGCATTTT | CASSLGSEIYQPQHF
TRBJ1-1 | . | TRBV11-3 | 16 | . | TGTGCCAGCAGCTTGGGTTGGCCCAGGCCAAACACTGAAGCTTTCTTT | CASSLGWPRPNTEAFF
TRBJ1-2 | TRBD1 | TRBV28 | 14 | . | TGTGCCAGCAGGATAGACAGGGGTCACTATGGCTACACCTTC | CASRIDRGHYGYTF